The 20 T cell receptor beta chains below come from one sample, sequenced in a study of brain T cells in children with intractable seizures. Some clones are missing from TCRdb's copy, which holds only in-frame ones; the method was immunoSEQ multiplex PCR. The data show approximately 110,000 clones, approximately 94% seen once. This specimen consisted of peripheral blood, obtained at surgery. These receptors were obtained from a boy younger than two with hemimegalencephaly and intractable seizures.

DNA of the CDR3: TGTGCCAGCAGTAGCCAGGGAAGCGATGGAGGCACTGAAGCTTTCTTT. Its protein product is CASSSQGSDGGTEAFF. The chain couples TRBV2 to TRBJ1-1; D perhaps matches TRBD1 (5 bases). Trimming took 5 bases from V and 4 from J, leaving 20 bases between them. From germline, CDR1 is SNHLY and CDR2 FYNNEI. This CDR3 has 16 amino acids.

The V call is TRBV24-1, the J call TRBJ2-2, with D unclear. This CDR3 has 13 residues. The germline V gene encodes CDR1 KGHDR and CDR2 SFDVKD. Trimming stripped 5 bases from V and 3 bases from J, with 6 bases between. The CDR3 sequence: CATSVPYTGELFF. The CDR3, as DNA: TGTGCCACCAGTGTCCCCTACACCGGGGAGCTGTTTTTT.

The chain recombines TRBV30 with TRBJ1-2; D is unresolved. From germline, CDR1 is GTSNPN and CDR2 SVGIG (reference sequence). The CDR3 runs 12 residues. Trimming removed 5 bases from V and 4 bases from J, with 11 bases in between. The DNA of the CDR3 is TGTGCCTGGTCGCTCTCAAGCTATGGCTACACCTTC. Translated: CAWSLSSYGYTF.

The rearrangement uses TRBV6-5 and TRBJ2-5; 9 bases line up with TRBD2. CDR1 MNHEY and CDR2 SVGAGI come from the germline V gene. CDR3 length: 15 amino acids. The ends lost 5 bases at V and 5 bases at J; junction bases unmatched: 9. CDR3 amino acids: CASSPGLAPWETQYF. Here the CDR3 DNA reads TGTGCCAGCAGTCCAGGACTAGCGCCGTGGGAGACCCAGTACTTC.

This clone was found once. The chain has TRBV10-3 and TRBJ2-7, with 8 nucleotides matching TRBD1. The trim removed 10 bases at V and 3 bases at J, leaving 11 bases unmatched. The CDR3 has 14 amino acids. CDR1 and CDR2 (germline): ENHRY, SYGVKD. CDR3 region: CATTTGTGLYEQYF. CDR3 sequence (DNA): TGTGCCACCACAACCGGGACAGGTCTCTACGAGCAGTACTTC.

V gene TRBV20-1 combines with J gene TRBJ1-4; D not resolved. V was shortened by 3 bases and J by 6 bases, with 17 bases between the two germline ends. CDR1 is DFQATT and CDR2 is SNEGSKA in the germline V gene (reference sequence). CDR3 length: 15 amino acids. As DNA, the CDR3 is TGCAGTGCTAGTCCCTTTGGAGGGTGGGATGAAAAACTGTTTTTT. Its protein is CSASPFGGWDEKLFF.

The count of this clone is one. This chain connects TRBV27 to TRBJ2-3, with a possible D match to TRBD1 (6 bases). Trimming pared 2 bases from V and 4 bases from J, leaving 19 bases between. The CDR3 has 17 amino acids. The germline V gene encodes CDR1 MNHEY and CDR2 SMNVEV (reference sequence). CDR3 sequence: CASSLAGTKEGADTQYF. CDR3 DNA sequence: TGTGCCAGCAGTTTAGCCGGGACGAAAGAGGGGGCAGATACGCAGTATTTT.

The rearrangement links TRBV28 to TRBJ2-7; no reliable D call. CDR1 is MDHEN and CDR2 is SYDVKM in the germline V gene. Trimming stripped 7 bases from V and 7 bases from J, with 29 bases between. The CDR3 covers 17 residues. CDR3 amino acids: CASTIRRREADNREQYF. Here the CDR3 DNA reads TGTGCCAGCACTATTAGGCGGAGAGAAGCTGACAATAGGGAGCAGTACTTC.

This clone was recorded once. The gene calls are TRBV7-3 and TRBJ2-1; 8 bases are shared with TRBD1. The CDR3 is made up of 15 amino acids. The germline gives CDR1 SGHTA, CDR2 FQGTGA. The junction had 9 bases not matched to a gene; V was cut back by 5 bases and J by 6 bases. CDR3 sequence reads: CASSPRTGLGNEQFF. The DNA for the CDR3 is TGTGCCAGCAGCCCCCGGACAGGGTTGGGCAATGAGCAGTTCTTC. Together with reference TRBV7-3 and TRBJ2-1, the CDR3 gives the full variable domain: GAGVSQTPSNKVTEKGKYVELRCDPISGHTALYWYRQSLGQGPEFLIYFQGTGAADDSGLPNDRFFAVRPEGSVSTLKIQRTERGDSAVYLCASSPRTGLGNEQFFGPGTRLTVL.

This clone was observed once. The chain has TRBV9 and TRBJ2-5, with D unresolved. This CDR3 comprises 15 residues. V was shortened by 0 bases and J by 5 bases, with 14 bases between the two germline ends. Per germline, CDR1 SGDLS and CDR2 YYNGEE. CDR3 sequence reads: CASSVAVETRETQYF. The CDR3 nucleotides read TGTGCCAGCAGCGTAGCTGTAGAAACTCGGGAGACCCAGTACTTC.

A remark on this clone: Other DNA sequences of this sample code for an identical CDR3. The rearrangement joins TRBV9 to TRBJ2-3; D remains unclear. Germline V lookup: CDR1 SGDLS, CDR2 YYNGEE. The CDR3 runs 12 residues. With 3 bases removed from V and 0 bases from J, the gap between germline ends came to 2 bases. The CDR3 coding sequence is TGTGCCAGCAGCGCCAGCACAGATACGCAGTATTTT. This gives the protein CASSASTDTQYF.

CDR3: CASSSRTSGIGADTQYF. In nucleotides, the CDR3 is TGTGCCAGCAGCTCTCGGACTAGCGGGATAGGCGCAGATACGCAGTATTTT. This chain connects TRBV13 to TRBJ2-3; 12 bases agree with TRBD2. V lost 4 bases to trimming and J lost 4 bases; unmatched junction nucleotides: 9. Germline assignment: CDR1 PRHDT and CDR2 FYEKMQ (reference sequence). CDR3 size: 17 residues.

The chain is built from TRBV18 and TRBJ2-3; no reliable D call. Germline V gene data show CDR1 as KGHSH and CDR2 as LQKENI. V dropped 10 bases and J dropped 2 bases, with 16 bases sitting between them. The CDR3 runs 14 residues. The CDR3 here is CATSLAASTDTQYF. The CDR3 nucleotides read TGTGCCACCTCTTTGGCCGCCTCCACAGATACGCAGTATTTT.

On this clone: Distinct nucleotide sequences in the sample also encode this CDR3. The chain has TRBV11-3 and TRBJ2-7; TRBD1 is a possible D gene (6 bases). The V end lost 2 bases, the J end lost 4 bases, and 6 bases lay between the germline ends. Germline V gene lookup returns CDR1 SGHNT and CDR2 YENEEA. The CDR3 totals 12 residues. The CDR3 region is CASSLQGYEQYF. The CDR3 region has the DNA TGTGCCAGCAGCTTACAGGGGTACGAGCAGTACTTC.

V usage is TRBV7-9 and J usage is TRBJ2-7, with 8 bases matching TRBD2. V dropped 5 bases and J dropped 2; count of bases not matched to a gene: 8. The CDR3 contains 15 residues. From germline, CDR1 is SEHNR and CDR2 FQNEAQ (reference sequence). The CDR3 loop reads CASSAGGGRAYEQYF. The CDR3 nucleotides are TGTGCCAGCAGCGCGGGGGGCGGGCGTGCCTACGAGCAGTACTTC.

CDR3 in amino acids: CASSLRRGVFTDTQYF. Here the CDR3 DNA reads TGTGCCAGCAGCTTAAGGAGGGGGGTGTTCACAGATACGCAGTATTTT. The chain is built from TRBV7-2 and TRBJ2-3; possibly TRBD1 or TRBD2 for D (6 bases each). This CDR3 comprises 16 residues. The V end was cut by 2 bases, the J end by 2 bases, with 14 bases between. The germline V gene encodes CDR1 SGHTA and CDR2 FQGNSA.

The chain is built from TRBV7-2 and TRBJ1-1, with D perhaps TRBD1 (5 bases). Germline V lookup: CDR1 SGHTA, CDR2 FQGNSA. V lost 2 bases, J lost 1 base, and 11 bases lay in between. The length of the CDR3 is 15 residues. The CDR3 sequence is CASSLTGRANTEAFF. As DNA, the CDR3 is TGTGCCAGCAGCTTAACGGGCAGGGCGAACACTGAAGCTTTCTTT.

This chain uses TRBV9 with TRBJ2-7; 12 nucleotides align to TRBD1. The trim removed 4 bases at V and 4 bases at J, leaving 3 bases unmatched. In germline, CDR1 is SGDLS, CDR2 YYNGEE. The CDR3 has 14 amino acids. CDR3 nucleotides: TGTGCCAGCAGCCCGGGACAGGGGGCTTACGAGCAGTACTTC. Amino acids: CASSPGQGAYEQYF.

The chain carries TRBV5-1 and TRBJ1-1, with a tentative D call TRBD1 (5 bases). V was clipped by 0 bases and J by 3 bases, with 9 bases between them. CDR3 length: 14 amino acids. Germline CDR1 is SGHRS and CDR2 is YFSETQ. The DNA of the CDR3 is TGCGCCAGCAGCTTGGGGGGGAGCGACACTGAAGCTTTCTTT. Protein product: CASSLGGSDTEAFF.

The gene calls are TRBV6-9 and TRBJ2-2, with 11 positions matching TRBD2. The germline V gene encodes CDR1 MNHGY and CDR2 SVAAGI. This CDR3 is 18 amino acids long. The V and J ends lost 0 bases and 9 bases, in that order; junction bases with no gene match: 12. CDR3 bases: TGTGCCAGCAGTTATTCTCCCGGACTAGCGGGCTCGTACCGGGAGCTGTTTTTT. This gives the protein CASSYSPGLAGSYRELFF.